The 31 T cell receptor beta chains given below trace back to one sample, sequenced in a study of preoperative IRX-2 immunotherapy in early breast cancer. The treatment was: preoperative locoregional IRX-2 cytokine immunotherapy. Repertoires were generated with immunoSEQ multiplex PCR, while TCRdb's copy carries only in-frame clones and drops some. The table lists 40,000 to 50,000 clones, about 80% of them singletons. Sequenced here: tumor tissue, sampled after IRX-2 immunotherapy. These receptors were taken from a human donor with breast cancer.

The J gene is TRBJ1-6, the V gene TRBV6-8; D may be TRBD1 (5 bases). CDR3 length: 12 residues. The germline V gene has CDR1 MNHGY and CDR2 SAAAGT. V shed 8 bases and J shed 7 bases, with 9 bases lying between them. CDR3 sequence (DNA): TGTGCCAGCCGTAGACAGAATTCACCCCTCCACTTT. Translated: CASRRQNSPLHF.

The chain combines TRBV12-5 with TRBJ2-5; D might be TRBD1 (5 bases). Germline CDR1 reads LGHNT; CDR2 reads FRNRAP. The V end was cut by 6 bases, the J end by 0 bases, with 14 bases between. This CDR3 is built from 15 residues. CDR3 in amino acids: CASGNDWGHQETQYF. CDR3 nucleotide sequence: TGTGCTAGTGGGAATGATTGGGGCCACCAAGAGACCCAGTACTTC.

This chain links TRBV7-5 with TRBJ1-6. TRBV7-5 is labeled a pseudogene. The CDR3 covers 14 residues. The CDR3 region has the DNA TGTGCCAGCAGCCTCGACGTTCATAATTCACCCCTCCACTTT. This gives the protein CASSLDVHNSPLHF.

The chain recombines TRBV19 with TRBJ2-1; D possibly matches TRBD1 or TRBD2 (5 bases each). Trimming stripped 1 base from V and 4 bases from J, with 11 bases between. The CDR3 consists of 15 residues. Looked up from germline, CDR1 is LNHDA and CDR2 is SQIVND (reference sequence). CDR3 in DNA: TGTGCCAGTAGTATAGGAGGGGCTGCGTACAATGAGCAGTTCTTC. Protein sequence: CASSIGGAAYNEQFF.

CDR3 protein: CASSTRTGETFF. The DNA for the CDR3 is TGTGCCAGTAGTACCCGGACAGGGGAGACTTTCTTT. The chain has TRBV19 and TRBJ1-1, with 9 nucleotides matching TRBD1. J was trimmed by 12 bases and V by 4 bases; bases with no gene match: 6. The germline gives CDR1 LNHDA, CDR2 SQIVND (reference sequence). CDR3 length: 12 residues.

V is TRBV6-9 and J is TRBJ1-1; D is undetermined. V lost 7 bases to trimming and J lost 4 bases, with 7 bases between them. Looked up from germline, CDR1 is MNHGY and CDR2 is SVAAGI. This CDR3 region has 11 residues. In nucleotides, the CDR3 is TGTGCCAGCACCGACCGCACTGAAGCTTTCTTT. Translation: CASTDRTEAFF.

The chain has TRBV5-1 and TRBJ1-2; no clear D. The V end lost 3 bases, the J end lost 2 bases, and 14 bases lay between the germline ends. There are 15 residues in the CDR3. CDR1 and CDR2 (germline): SGHRS, YFSETQ. The CDR3 sequence: CASSSSDLINYGYTF. CDR3 sequence (DNA): TGCGCCAGCAGCTCTTCCGACTTAATCAACTATGGCTACACCTTC.

CDR3 DNA: TGTGCCTGGGGGTGGCCACGAGGGGAGACCCAGTACTTC. Residues: CAWGWPRGETQYF. The chain employs TRBV30 and TRBJ2-5; tentatively, D is TRBD2 (5 bases). The V gene's germline CDR1 is GTSNPN and CDR2 SVGIG (reference sequence). This CDR3 is 13 amino acids long. Trimming took 5 bases from V and 5 from J, leaving 15 bases between them.

V and J are TRBV5-3 and TRBJ1-3; D possibly corresponds to TRBD1 (6 bases). TRBV5-3 is known as an ORF, though its function is uncertain. V was trimmed by 0 bases and J by 0 bases, leaving 10 bases between them. The CDR3 has 16 amino acids. CDR3: CARSLAGQSSGNTIYF. CDR3 sequence (DNA): TGTGCCAGAAGCTTGGCAGGACAGAGCTCTGGAAACACCATATATTTT.

This chain connects TRBV5-1 to TRBJ2-5; 12 nucleotides agree with TRBD2. Germline assignment: CDR1 SGHRS and CDR2 YFSETQ. This CDR3 is 15 amino acids long. V lost 4 bases, J lost 3 bases, and 4 bases stayed unmatched. The CDR3 protein is CASSPRTSGEETQYF. In DNA, the CDR3 is TGCGCCAGCAGCCCTAGGACTAGCGGGGAAGAGACCCAGTACTTC.

This sequence joins TRBV7-6 and TRBJ2-1, with 8 nucleotides matching TRBD2. J gave up 5 bases and V 2 bases, and 17 bases lay outside the gene matches. The germline V gene encodes CDR1 SGHVS and CDR2 FNYEAQ. The CDR3 sequence is 19 residues long. CDR3 coding DNA: TGTGCCAGCAGCTTATCGATAGCGGGGTGGGCGAAGCTAAACAATGAGCAGTTCTTC. Amino acid sequence: CASSLSIAGWAKLNNEQFF.

J is TRBJ1-2 and V is TRBV5-1, with D possibly matching TRBD1 (5 bases). CDR1 is SGHRS, CDR2 YFSETQ, per germline. Trimming cost V 8 bases and J 3 bases, with 17 bases left between them. CDR3 size: 14 residues. In nucleotides, the CDR3 is TGCGCCAGTTCACCGGGGGAACCCTACTATGGCTACACCTTC. It is translated as CASSPGEPYYGYTF.

This clone has more than one count but fewer than ten. The V and J genes are TRBV19 and TRBJ1-2; D possibly corresponds to TRBD1 (5 bases). This CDR3 is 16 amino acids long. The V gene's germline CDR1 is LNHDA and CDR2 SQIVND (reference sequence). V lost 5 bases, J lost 1 base, and 17 bases lay in between. For the CDR3, the DNA is TGTGCCAGTAGTTACTCTACAGGAAATTTTAACTATGGCTACACCTTC. This codes for CASSYSTGNFNYGYTF.

CDR3 nucleotide sequence: TGTGCCAGCAGCAGGGGGCGAGGGGGTGATGAGACCCAGTACTTC. Translation: CASSRGRGGDETQYF. This chain uses TRBV11-3 with TRBJ2-5; 7 bases line up with TRBD1. Germline V gives CDR1 SGHNT, CDR2 YENEEA. V gave up 5 bases and J gave up 5 bases; unmatched junction bases: 11. This CDR3 contains 15 residues.

The rearrangement joins TRBV5-1 to TRBJ1-1; a possible D gene is TRBD1 (5 bases). Germline V lookup: CDR1 SGHRS, CDR2 YFSETQ. With 0 bases removed from V and 3 bases from J, the gap between germline ends came to 12 bases. CDR3 size: 15 residues. The CDR3: CASSLGGDGDTEAFF. The CDR3 coding sequence is TGCGCCAGCAGCTTGGGGGGGGACGGCGACACTGAAGCTTTCTTT.

The J gene is TRBJ1-3, the V gene TRBV29-1, with D tentatively TRBD1 (6 bases). CDR1 and CDR2 from the germline V gene are SQVTM and ANQGSEA. The ends were cut back, 6 bases at V and 0 bases at J, with 15 bases in the middle. This CDR3 has 15 residues. The CDR3 loop reads CSVEGGSFSGNTIYF. CDR3 DNA sequence: TGCAGCGTGGAGGGGGGTTCCTTCTCTGGAAACACCATATATTTT.

The chain uses TRBV11-3 and TRBJ2-7; weak D call: TRBD2 (5 bases). Germline V CDR1 and CDR2: SGHNT, YENEEA. This CDR3 spans 14 amino acids. Trimming pared 2 bases from V and 2 bases from J, leaving 10 bases between. DNA for the CDR3: TGTGCCAGCAGCTTAAGCGGCGGACCCTACGAGCAGTACTTC. This encodes CASSLSGGPYEQYF.

The chain is built from TRBV28 and TRBJ2-7; D might be TRBD2 (6 bases). The V end lost 5 bases, the J end lost 1 base, and 15 bases lay between the germline ends. The CDR3 consists of 15 residues. Looked up from germline, CDR1 is MDHEN and CDR2 is SYDVKM. The CDR3 nucleotides read TGTGCCAGCAGTCTTGTCGCGGGAAGGTCCTACGAGCAGTACTTC. This gives the protein CASSLVAGRSYEQYF. Combining the CDR3 with reference TRBV28 and TRBJ2-7 gives the whole variable domain DVKVTQSSRYLVKRTGEKVFLECVQDMDHENMFWYRQDPGLGLRLIYFSYDVKMKEKGDIPEGYSVSREKKERFSLILESASTNQTSMYLCASSLVAGRSYEQYFGPGTRLTVT.

The chain uses TRBV6-7 and TRBJ2-3; tentatively, D is TRBD2 (7 bases). TRBV6-7 qualifies as an ORF whose function is uncertain. The V and J ends lost 2 bases and 4 bases respectively, with 19 bases between them. The CDR3 runs to 17 residues. CDR3 sequence reads: CASSYAGAADEADTQYF. The CDR3, as DNA: TGTGCCAGCAGTTACGCGGGGGCTGCCGATGAGGCAGATACGCAGTATTTT.

V usage is TRBV10-3 and J usage is TRBJ2-7, with 10 bases identical to TRBD2. V lost 0 bases, J lost 4 bases, and 15 bases stayed unmatched. CDR1 ENHRY and CDR2 SYGVKD come from the germline V gene. This CDR3 region has 19 residues. As DNA, the CDR3 is TGTGCCATCAGTGAGTCGGATGCAGCGGGAGGGCCCCCCTCGTACGAGCAGTACTTC. Translated, it gives CAISESDAAGGPPSYEQYF.

This clone was seen only a few times. The rearrangement links TRBV11-3 to TRBJ1-6; a weak D match, TRBD1 (5 bases). Germline V gene sequence: CDR1 SGHNT, CDR2 YENEEA. This CDR3 comprises 15 residues. With 3 bases removed from V and 9 bases from J, the gap between germline ends came to 15 bases. CDR3 amino acids: CASSLGQGYGSPLHF. CDR3 DNA: TGTGCCAGCAGCTTGGGCCAGGGCTACGGTTCACCCCTCCACTTT.

This chain connects TRBV30 to TRBJ1-4, with a possible D match to TRBD1 (5 bases). V was shortened by 3 bases and J by 6 bases, with 14 bases between the two germline ends. Germline V lookup: CDR1 GTSNPN, CDR2 SVGIG (reference sequence). The CDR3 totals 14 residues. CDR3 sequence reads: CAWRPRGLDEKLFF. CDR3 bases: TGTGCCTGGAGGCCCCGGGGGTTAGATGAAAAACTGTTTTTT.

The chain has TRBV6-8 and TRBJ1-5; unclear D gene. The CDR3 has 16 amino acids. Germline V lookup: CDR1 MNHGY, CDR2 SAAAGT. With 6 bases removed from V and 4 bases from J, the gap between germline ends came to 19 bases. The CDR3 DNA is TGTGCCAGCAGCCCCCTAGCCCTGCGGGATAATCAGCCCCAGCATTTT. Amino acids: CASSPLALRDNQPQHF.

This clone appeared a few times. The chain couples TRBV11-3 to TRBJ1-4, with D perhaps matching TRBD1 (6 bases). The V and J ends lost 3 bases and 0 bases respectively, with 11 bases between them. Looked up from germline, CDR1 is SGHNT and CDR2 is YENEEA. The CDR3 is 16 amino acids. In nucleotides, the CDR3 is TGTGCCAGCAGCTTTGGGACAAAAGCAACTAATGAAAAACTGTTTTTT. This sequence encodes CASSFGTKATNEKLFF.

The chain is built from TRBV11-3 and TRBJ1-4; 8 bases align to TRBD1. Trimming cost V 2 bases and J 8 bases; bases outside gene matches: 4. In germline, CDR1 is SGHNT, CDR2 YENEEA. The CDR3 spans 14 residues. CDR3 sequence: CASSLIGQGEKLFF. CDR3 coding DNA: TGTGCCAGCAGCTTAATCGGACAGGGAGAAAAACTGTTTTTT.

Only a few counts were recorded for this clone. The chain recombines TRBV30 with TRBJ2-3; D is unclear. The ends were cut back, 0 bases at V and 2 bases at J, with 6 bases in the middle. There are 13 residues in the CDR3. The germline V gene has CDR1 GTSNPN and CDR2 SVGIG (reference sequence). CDR3 protein: CAWSVPATDTQYF. In DNA, the CDR3 is TGTGCCTGGAGTGTCCCCGCCACAGATACGCAGTATTTT.

The chain recombines TRBV6-8 with TRBJ2-5, with D possibly matching TRBD1 (6 bases). Trimming removed 5 bases from V and 1 base from J, with 23 bases in between. Germline V CDR1 and CDR2: MNHGY, SAAAGT. The CDR3 is made up of 18 amino acids. The CDR3 nucleotides are TGTGCCAGCAGTGGCGATCGATCAGGGGCGGCCTTCCAAGAGACCCAGTACTTC. Translation gives CASSGDRSGAAFQETQYF.

The V call is TRBV10-3, the J call TRBJ2-7; D is perhaps TRBD1 or TRBD2 (6 bases each). The V and J ends lost 2 bases and 5 bases respectively, with 16 bases between them. Germline loops: CDR1 ENHRY, CDR2 SYGVKD. The CDR3 length is 15 residues. Here the CDR3 reads CAISEATTGRHEQYF. The CDR3 coding sequence is TGTGCCATCAGTGAGGCGACAACAGGGAGGCACGAGCAGTACTTC.

The genes are TRBV6-8 and TRBJ1-2; 7 bases align to TRBD1. Germline loops: CDR1 MNHGY, CDR2 SAAAGT. The CDR3 loop spans 15 amino acids. Losses at the gene ends were 4 bases for V and 4 bases for J; bases not matched to a gene: 9. The CDR3 protein is CASSSPTGKVYGYTF. CDR3 coding DNA: TGTGCCAGCAGTTCACCGACAGGGAAAGTCTATGGCTACACCTTC.

The chain joins TRBV5-1 to TRBJ2-4; 9 nucleotides line up with TRBD2. CDR3 length equals 14 residues. Trimming cost V 0 bases and J 15 bases; bases outside gene matches: 10. Germline CDR1 reads SGHRS; CDR2 reads YFSETQ. CDR3 sequence reads: CASSLGLAEAPAYF. CDR3 coding DNA: TGCGCCAGCAGCTTGGGACTAGCGGAGGCCCCCGCGTACTTC.

The V gene is TRBV7-8, the J gene TRBJ1-5, with 8 positions matching TRBD1. V dropped 4 bases and J dropped 7; count of bases not matched to a gene: 6. Per the germline V gene, CDR1 is SGHVS and CDR2 is FQNEAQ. CDR3 length: 14 residues. CDR3 region: CASSSDRVGQPQHF. In DNA, the CDR3 is TGTGCCAGCAGCTCGGACAGGGTGGGGCAGCCCCAGCATTTT.